A selection of T cell receptor beta chains follows, all from one sample in a study of regulatory T cells in long-lasting Graves disease. TCRdb re-called the multiplex PCR reads with MiXCR, one entry per CDR3 protein. The profile shows about 310,000 distinct CDR3 sequences, roughly a fifth of them singletons. Material: peripheral blood mononuclear cells (PBMCs), obtained when the disease was refractory, from a patient treated with antithyroid drugs. The receptors shown here come from a female donor with Graves disease. Both conserved end residues are part of each CDR3. A D gene is named only where the DNA matches it firmly. A row's size may be missing; if present it is once, few, many or a size class.

CDR3 | DNA | length | D | V | size | J
CASSQGETQYF | TGTGCCAGCAGCCAAGGAGAGACCCAGTACTTC | 11 | . | TRBV3-1 | many | TRBJ2-5
CASSNHGPTEKLFF | TGCGCCAGCAGCAACCACGGACCTACCGAAAAACTGTTTTTT | 14 | . | TRBV5-1 | . | TRBJ1-4
CASSFPRSGQGIGEQYF | TGTGCCAGCAGCTTTCCGCGATCGGGACAGGGAATTGGCGAGCAGTACTTC | 17 | TRBD1 | TRBV7-9 | many | TRBJ2-7
CASSVLGQETQYF | TGTGCCAGCAGCGTATTGGGGCAGGAGACCCAGTACTTC | 13 | . | TRBV9 | . | TRBJ2-5
CASSKQGSVNTIYF | TGTGCCAGCAGTAAACAGGGGTCGGTAAACACCATATATTTT | 14 | TRBD1 | TRBV28 | few | TRBJ1-3
CASSFAGSETQYF | TGTGCCAGCAGTTTTGCGGGGTCGGAGACCCAGTACTTC | 13 | . | TRBV12-3/TRBV12-4 | many | TRBJ2-5
CASRGYRGSNQPQHF | TGTGCCAGTAGGGGATACAGGGGTAGCAATCAGCCCCAGCATTTT | 15 | TRBD1 | TRBV19 | many | TRBJ1-5
CASSPGQINQPQHF | TGTGCCAGCTCACCCGGACAGATCAATCAGCCCCAGCATTTT | 14 | . | TRBV18 | few | TRBJ1-5
CASSKGDRVWYF | TGTGCCAGCAGCAAGGGCGACAGGGTTTGGTACTTC | 12 | TRBD1 | TRBV6-1 | . | TRBJ2-4
CATRDRVGSQPQHF | TGTGCCACAAGGGACAGGGTGGGGAGTCAGCCCCAGCATTTT | 14 | TRBD1 | TRBV10-3 | . | TRBJ1-5
CAGRPAGETGELFF | TGTGCCGGCCGGCCAGCGGGAGAAACCGGGGAGCTGTTTTTT | 14 | TRBD2 | TRBV6-1 | . | TRBJ2-2
CASSQELGARKLFF | TGTGCCAGCAGCCAAGAGTTGGGGGCTCGGAAACTGTTTTTT | 14 | . | TRBV3-1 | . | TRBJ1-4
CSASYPRSGNTIYF | TGCAGTGCTAGTTATCCCCGATCTGGAAACACCATATATTTT | 14 | . | TRBV20-1 | few | TRBJ1-3
CASSPSPGPHGYTF | TGTGCCAGCAGCCCCTCCCCGGGTCCCCATGGCTACACCTTC | 14 | . | TRBV11-2 | many | TRBJ1-2
CATTTTSRAGEQFF | TGTGCCACCACAACGACTAGTAGGGCAGGTGAGCAGTTCTTC | 14 | . | TRBV6-1 | . | TRBJ2-1
CASSDLTGGSYEQYF | TGTGCCAGCAGTGATTTAACGGGAGGTAGCTACGAGCAGTACTTC | 15 | TRBD2 | TRBV6-1 | many | TRBJ2-7
CASRPGGTGELFF | TGCGCCAGCCGGCCGGGAGGCACCGGGGAGCTGTTTTTT | 13 | TRBD2 | TRBV10-1 | many | TRBJ2-2
CATAQRLANTGELFF | TGTGCCACCGCCCAAAGACTAGCCAACACCGGGGAGCTGTTTTTT | 15 | TRBD2 | TRBV24-1 | . | TRBJ2-2
CAISETGTGVNYEQYF | TGTGCCATCAGTGAGACCGGGACAGGGGTAAACTACGAGCAGTACTTC | 16 | TRBD1 | TRBV10-3 | . | TRBJ2-7
CVSSYTSGTGLFLNTEAFF | TGTGTCAGCAGTTATACCTCCGGGACAGGGTTATTCTTGAACACTGAAGCTTTCTTT | 19 | TRBD1 | TRBV6-2/TRBV6-3 | . | TRBJ1-1
CASKNGEDNSPLHF | TGTGCCAGCAAAAATGGAGAGGATAATTCACCCCTCCACTTT | 14 | . | TRBV12-3/TRBV12-4 | few | TRBJ1-6
CASSYQGANTEAFF | TGTGCCAGCAGTTACCAGGGGGCGAACACTGAAGCTTTCTTT | 14 | TRBD1 | TRBV6-6 | . | TRBJ1-1
CASSERVSVTEAFF | TGTGCCAGCAGTGAAAGGGTTTCAGTCACTGAAGCTTTCTTT | 14 | . | TRBV2 | many | TRBJ1-1
CATEETGGNEQFF | TGTGCCACCGAAGAGACAGGGGGTAATGAGCAGTTCTTC | 13 | TRBD1 | TRBV10-3 | few | TRBJ2-1
CASRGGTGGWVTEAFF | TGTGCCAGCAGAGGCGGGACAGGGGGCTGGGTCACTGAAGCTTTCTTT | 16 | TRBD1 | TRBV6-1 | . | TRBJ1-1
CASSLRARVHEQYF | TGTGCCAGCAGCTTAAGGGCACGGGTCCACGAGCAGTACTTC | 14 | . | TRBV11-1 | many | TRBJ2-7
CSASEYDEQYF | TGCAGTGCTTCAGAATACGACGAGCAGTACTTC | 11 | . | TRBV20-1 | few | TRBJ2-7
CASNSVRDTEAFF | TGTGCCAGCAACAGCGTTCGAGACACTGAAGCTTTCTTT | 13 | . | TRBV6-1 | . | TRBJ1-1
CASSQQGTGELFF | TGTGCCAGCAGCCAACAGGGCACCGGGGAGCTGTTTTTT | 13 | . | TRBV14 | few | TRBJ2-2
CATSELPTGPQHF | TGTGCCACCAGTGAGCTCCCGACGGGGCCCCAGCATTTT | 13 | . | TRBV24-1 | . | TRBJ1-5
CATARGLADTSSYNEQFF | TGCGCCACAGCACGGGGACTAGCGGACACGAGCTCCTACAATGAGCAGTTCTTC | 18 | TRBD2 | TRBV10-1 | many | TRBJ2-1
CASSDLAGASYEQYF | TGTGCCAGCAGCGATCTAGCGGGAGCATCCTACGAGCAGTACTTC | 15 | TRBD2 | TRBV3-1 | many | TRBJ2-7
CASSRTGYNEQFF | TGTGCCAGCAGCAGGACAGGATACAATGAGCAGTTCTTC | 13 | TRBD1 | TRBV7-8 | . | TRBJ2-1
CASSLGQGARDEQYF | TGTGCCAGCAGTTTGGGACAGGGGGCCCGGGACGAGCAGTACTTC | 15 | TRBD1 | TRBV28 | . | TRBJ2-7
CASSFGQSDTQYF | TGCGCCAGCAGCTTTGGACAGTCAGATACGCAGTATTTT | 13 | . | TRBV5-1 | . | TRBJ2-3
CASSLDPQGFYGYTF | TGTGCCAGCAGCCTCGACCCACAGGGTTTTTATGGCTACACCTTC | 15 | . | TRBV7-2 | few | TRBJ1-2
CASSEGAWERDEQFF | TGTGCCAGCAGTGAGGGGGCCTGGGAGAGGGATGAGCAGTTCTTC | 15 | . | TRBV2 | . | TRBJ2-1
CASSLDGLVNTEAFF | TGTGCCAGCAGCTTAGACGGGTTGGTAAACACTGAAGCTTTCTTT | 15 | . | TRBV7-9 | many | TRBJ1-1
CSAETGTRARYNEQFF | TGCAGTGCTGAGACCGGGACACGGGCCCGCTACAATGAGCAGTTCTTC | 16 | . | TRBV20-1 | few | TRBJ2-1
CASSQAGFDYEQYF | TGTGCCAGCAGCCAAGCAGGGTTCGACTACGAGCAGTACTTC | 14 | . | TRBV3-1 | many | TRBJ2-7
CSARLGLVYGKNIQYF | TGCAGTGCTAGACTTGGTCTAGTATATGGCAAAAACATTCAGTACTTC | 16 | . | TRBV20-1 | few | TRBJ2-4
CASTTTSGGADTQYF | TGTGCCAGTACTACGACTAGCGGTGGAGCAGATACGCAGTATTTT | 15 | TRBD2 | TRBV19 | . | TRBJ2-3
CASSPGAGHRPGYTF | TGTGCCAGCAGTCCCGGCGCGGGACATCGACCGGGCTACACCTTC | 15 | . | TRBV28 | . | TRBJ1-2
CASSSIGTTYEQYF | TGTGCCAGCAGCTCGATTGGGACTACCTACGAGCAGTACTTC | 14 | TRBD2 | TRBV7-8 | few | TRBJ2-7
CAGGSGRAFSYEQYF | TGTGCCGGGGGAAGCGGGAGGGCCTTCTCCTACGAGCAGTACTTC | 15 | TRBD2 | TRBV28 | . | TRBJ2-7
CASSVDRGPYGELFF | TGTGCCAGTAGTGTCGACAGGGGGCCTTACGGGGAGCTGTTTTTT | 15 | TRBD1 | TRBV19 | few | TRBJ2-2
CASSQDHVRTGGLAYEQYF | TGCGCCAGCAGCCAAGACCACGTTCGGACGGGAGGGTTGGCGTACGAGCAGTACTTC | 19 | TRBD2 | TRBV4-3 | . | TRBJ2-7
CASSQGLSTEAFF | TGTGCCAGCAGCCAGGGTTTGAGCACTGAAGCTTTCTTT | 13 | . | TRBV6-2/TRBV6-3 | once | TRBJ1-1
CASRLAGENIQYF | TGTGCCAGCAGACTAGCGGGAGAAAACATTCAGTACTTC | 13 | TRBD2 | TRBV28 | few | TRBJ2-4
CASSKEVGLAGALGETQYF | TGTGCCAGCAGTAAGGAAGTGGGACTAGCGGGAGCCCTGGGGGAGACCCAGTACTTC | 19 | TRBD2 | TRBV9 | . | TRBJ2-5
CSVVPTENTEAFF | TGCAGCGTAGTTCCGACAGAGAACACTGAAGCTTTCTTT | 13 | . | TRBV29-1 | . | TRBJ1-1
CASSSNRDRGGSWEQYF | TGTGCCAGCAGCTCCAACCGGGACAGGGGAGGTTCGTGGGAGCAGTACTTC | 17 | TRBD1 | TRBV7-9 | few | TRBJ2-7
CSARKTGTYEQYF | TGCAGTGCTAGAAAAACAGGGACCTACGAGCAGTACTTC | 13 | . | TRBV20-1 | . | TRBJ2-7
CASSDRGRNTEAFF | TGTGCCAGCAGCGACAGGGGCCGGAACACTGAAGCTTTCTTT | 14 | TRBD1 | TRBV7-2 | many | TRBJ1-1
CASSQLGVNEKLFF | TGTGCCAGCAGCCAACTAGGTGTTAATGAAAAACTGTTTTTT | 14 | . | TRBV7-2 | . | TRBJ1-4
CASSVQGGTDTQYF | TGTGCCAGCAGTGTACAGGGAGGCACAGATACGCAGTATTTT | 14 | . | TRBV6-1 | few | TRBJ2-3
CASSIWGLQPQHF | TGTGCCAGTAGTATATGGGGGCTGCAGCCCCAGCATTTT | 13 | . | TRBV19 | few | TRBJ1-5
CASSSIRGGTLGANVLTF | TGTGCCAGCAGCTCCATTAGAGGGGGCACGCTTGGGGCCAACGTCCTGACTTTC | 18 | TRBD1 | TRBV7-9 | . | TRBJ2-6
CASSRGGSNSGANVLTF | TGCGCCAGCAGTCGGGGGGGATCTAACTCTGGGGCCAACGTCCTGACTTTC | 17 | TRBD2 | TRBV10-2 | . | TRBJ2-6
CAWSPRGPPYEQYF | TGTGCCTGGAGCCCGCGGGGACCACCTTACGAGCAGTACTTC | 14 | . | TRBV30 | . | TRBJ2-7